This entry is about one TCR beta chain. This sample was included in a study of blood T cell repertoires in COVID-19. Study summary: Sample material is recorded as cDNA or gDNA derived from T cells, B-cell-depleted T cells, or PBMCs.

Assay: immunoSEQ multiplex PCR; the TCRdb copy retains only in-frame clones and omits some. The table shows fewer than 350,000 clones, with 88% occurring only once. Germline CDR1 and CDR2: SQVTM and ANQGSEA. V was clipped by 7 bases and J by 1 base, with 7 bases between them. CDR3 length: 11 residues. This sequence joins TRBV29-1 and TRBJ1-1; no reliable D call. Sequencing used peripheral blood. The sequence was collected from a man aged 18-30 years with active or convalescent COVID-19. CDR3 protein: CSATANTEAFF. The CDR3 nucleotides read TGCAGCGCTACAGCGAACACTGAAGCTTTCTTT.